The 20 T cell receptor beta chains below come from one sample, sequenced in a study of early T cells in non-severe SARS-CoV-2 infection. TCRdb analysed the 5' RACE reads with MiXCR anew, one entry per CDR3 protein. This table has tens of thousands of distinct CDR3 sequences, 13% appearing once. Sample: whole blood. The receptor source for this set is an adult who was a healthcare worker with PCR-confirmed SARS-CoV-2 infection or an uninfected control (not recorded which).

V gene TRBV2 combines with J gene TRBJ1-2; TRBD1 agrees at 9 bases. V was pared by 3 bases and J by 13 bases, with 6 bases of the junction left unmatched. Germline V lookup: CDR1 SNHLY, CDR2 FYNNEI. The CDR3 loop spans 12 amino acids. The CDR3 region has the DNA TGTGCCAGCAGTGAGTTGCGACAGGGGGTCACCTTC. Encoded protein: CASSELRQGVTF.

This clonotype was recorded many times. This chain joins TRBV4-1 and TRBJ1-1; 11 positions match TRBD1. V trimming: 0 bases; J trimming: 5 bases; junction bases outside the gene matches: 5. The germline V gene encodes CDR1 MGHRA and CDR2 YSYEKL. There are 16 residues in the CDR3. CDR3 in amino acids: CASSQDVGTGGTEAFF. DNA of the CDR3: TGCGCCAGCAGCCAAGATGTTGGGACAGGGGGAACTGAAGCTTTCTTT.

The V call is TRBV7-2, the J call TRBJ1-5; 7 nucleotides align to TRBD1. V trimming: 3 bases; J trimming: 0 bases; junction bases outside the gene matches: 5. Looked up from germline, CDR1 is SGHTA and CDR2 is FQGNSA. The CDR3 length is 16 residues. The CDR3 protein is CASSFDRDYSNQPQHF. The CDR3 bases are TGTGCCAGCAGCTTTGACAGGGATTATAGCAATCAGCCCCAGCATTTT.

This clonotype occurred many times. This chain links TRBV5-1 with TRBJ2-7, with 10 bases matching TRBD1. Germline lookup yields CDR1 SGHRS and CDR2 YFSETQ. CDR3 length: 16 residues. Trimming removed 2 bases from V and 3 bases from J; junction bases left unmatched: 8. The CDR3 reads CASSLRQGAANYEQYF. The CDR3 DNA follows: TGCGCCAGCAGCTTAAGACAGGGGGCTGCTAACTACGAGCAGTACTTC.

The chain has TRBV2 and TRBJ2-1; TRBD2 matches at 9 bases. The trim removed 5 bases at V and 2 bases at J, leaving 4 bases unmatched. The CDR3 loop spans 15 amino acids. In germline, CDR1 is SNHLY, CDR2 FYNNEI. The chain's CDR3 is CASSILAGPYNEQFF. The CDR3 nucleotides are TGTGCCAGCAGTATCCTAGCGGGGCCCTACAATGAGCAGTTCTTC. The full variable domain, in which reference TRBV2 and TRBJ2-1 provide the parts outside the CDR3, is EPEVTQTPSHQVTQMGQEVILRCVPISNHLYFYWYRQILGQKVEFLVSFYNNEISEKSEIFDDQFSVERPDGSNFTLKIRSTKLEDSAMYFCASSILAGPYNEQFFGPGTRLTVL.

This chain links TRBV5-1 with TRBJ1-1; 7 bases line up with TRBD1. Per germline, CDR1 SGHRS and CDR2 YFSETQ. This CDR3 comprises 14 residues. V was pared by 2 bases and J by 4 bases, with 5 bases of the junction left unmatched. The CDR3 protein is CASSFRGESTEAFF. The CDR3 region has the DNA TGCGCCAGCAGCTTCAGGGGGGAGAGCACTGAAGCTTTCTTT.

The chain recombines TRBV29-1 with TRBJ2-7; TRBD1 aligns across 7 bases. This CDR3 is 13 amino acids long. Germline V gene sequence: CDR1 SQVTM, CDR2 ANQGSEA. Germline trimming cut 3 bases from V and 3 bases from J; bases unmatched to any gene: 5. CDR3 amino acids: CSVEGTAHYEQYF. The CDR3, as DNA: TGCAGCGTTGAGGGGACAGCCCACTACGAGCAGTACTTC.

This clonotype has ten or more counts. This chain links TRBV5-5 with TRBJ1-3; weak D call: TRBD1 (5 bases). Germline V gene data show CDR1 as SGHKS and CDR2 as YYEKEE (reference sequence). This CDR3 is built from 17 residues. V lost 0 bases and J 4 bases, leaving 17 bases between the germline ends. In DNA form, the CDR3 reads TGTGCCAGCAGCTTGGCAGGTCCAGGGTCGGGAGGAAACACCATATATTTT. It is translated as CASSLAGPGSGGNTIYF. The full variable domain, with the rest looked up from reference TRBV5-5 and TRBJ1-3, is DAGVTQSPTHLIKTRGQQVTLRCSPISGHKSVSWYQQVLGQGPQFIFQYYEKEERGRGNFPDRFSARQFPNYSSELNVNALLLGDSALYLCASSLAGPGSGGNTIYFGEGSWLTVV.

This clonotype was seen many times. The chain employs TRBV7-9 and TRBJ2-5; perhaps TRBD2 as D (5 bases). The germline V gene has CDR1 SEHNR and CDR2 FQNEAQ (reference sequence). Trimming pared 0 bases from V and 4 bases from J, leaving 6 bases between. The CDR3 spans 13 residues. CDR3 DNA sequence: TGTGCCAGCAGCTTAGCCGGGGTAGAGACCCAGTACTTC. Its translation is CASSLAGVETQYF.

This clonotype has a handful of counts. The genes are TRBV11-3 and TRBJ2-3; D gene uncertain. V lost 5 bases and J 6 bases, leaving 9 bases between the germline ends. CDR1 is SGHNT, CDR2 YENEEA, per germline. The CDR3 runs 12 residues. The CDR3: CASSPVRDTQYF. The CDR3 coding sequence is TGTGCCAGCAGCCCAGTCCGGGATACGCAGTATTTT.

J is TRBJ2-2 and V is TRBV7-3, with D possibly TRBD2 on 5 matching bases. V was clipped by 1 base and J by 5 bases, with 14 bases between them. CDR3 size: 16 residues. The germline V gene has CDR1 SGHTA and CDR2 FQGTGA. CDR3 sequence: CASSLIALDLTGELFF. The CDR3 coding sequence is TGTGCCAGCAGCTTAATTGCGCTGGACTTGACCGGGGAGCTGTTTTTT.

V gene TRBV7-9 combines with J gene TRBJ2-7; TRBD1 agrees at 11 bases. Trimming took 4 bases from V and 5 from J; bases not matched to a gene: 10. Germline V gives CDR1 SEHNR, CDR2 FQNEAQ (reference sequence). The CDR3 extends over 16 amino acids. CDR3 in amino acids: CASSYLGQGVFNEQYF. The CDR3 DNA reads as TGTGCCAGCAGCTACCTGGGACAGGGGGTTTTCAACGAGCAGTACTTC.

This clonotype was detected a few times. The chain carries TRBV7-2 and TRBJ2-2; D might be TRBD2 (5 bases). The V end lost 4 bases, the J end lost 6 bases, and 12 bases lay between the germline ends. This CDR3 spans 14 amino acids. The germline V gene encodes CDR1 SGHTA and CDR2 FQGNSA. Written as DNA, the CDR3 is TGTGCCAGCAGCTCAAAGCACGGGGCCGGGGAGCTGTTTTTT. Its protein product is CASSSKHGAGELFF.

This clonotype was picked up a small number of times. This chain links TRBV18 with TRBJ2-3, with D uncertain. The V gene's germline CDR1 is KGHSH and CDR2 LQKENI. The V gene lost 0 bases and the J gene lost 2 bases, with 0 bases spanning the gap. This CDR3 contains 12 residues. Here the CDR3 DNA reads TGTGCCAGCTCACCACCCACAGATACGCAGTATTTT. Translation gives CASSPPTDTQYF.

This clonotype showed up many times. This chain joins TRBV7-2 and TRBJ1-2; unclear D gene. From germline, CDR1 is SGHTA and CDR2 FQGNSA. This CDR3 is 12 amino acids long. Trimming removed 2 bases at V and 8 bases at J, with 9 bases between. The CDR3 coding sequence is TGTGCCAGCAGCTTAACATTGGTCGGCTACACCTTC. Translated: CASSLTLVGYTF.

The chain joins TRBV7-9 to TRBJ2-7; D is unresolved. Germline V CDR1 and CDR2: SEHNR, FQNEAQ (reference sequence). The V gene lost 5 bases and the J gene lost 0 bases, with 8 bases spanning the gap. The CDR3 is made up of 13 amino acids. In nucleotides, the CDR3 is TGTGCCAGCAGCCCAATAAGCTCCTACGAGCAGTACTTC. This gives the protein CASSPISSYEQYF.

V and J are TRBV6-6 and TRBJ2-5, with 10 bases lining up with TRBD2. This CDR3 contains 14 residues. The J segment lost 4 bases and the V segment lost 6 bases, leaving 5 bases of the junction unmatched. From germline, CDR1 is MNHNY and CDR2 SVGAGI (reference sequence). The CDR3 DNA reads as TGTGCCAGCAGGCCCCGGACTAGCGGAGAGACCCAGTACTTC. Protein sequence: CASRPRTSGETQYF.

This chain connects TRBV29-1 to TRBJ2-7, with TRBD1 as a possible D gene (6 bases). This CDR3 contains 13 residues. Trimming removed 7 bases from V and 2 bases from J, with 15 bases in between. CDR1 and CDR2 from the germline V gene are SQVTM and ANQGSEA. The CDR3 nucleotides read TGCAGCGCTTCTCCAGGGGCCCCCTACGAGCAGTACTTC. This encodes CSASPGAPYEQYF.

This clonotype was observed a handful of times. This chain uses TRBV2 with TRBJ2-3; 8 positions match TRBD1. Per germline, CDR1 SNHLY and CDR2 FYNNEI. The V gene end was trimmed by 6 bases and the J gene end by 4 bases; junction bases not matched to a gene: 9. The CDR3 contains 15 residues. In nucleotides, the CDR3 is TGTGCCAGCAGCGTTGGGACAGGCCCCGCAGATACGCAGTATTTT. The encoded protein is CASSVGTGPADTQYF.

A note on this clonotype: Just one base apart from a much larger clone, this may be a read error. The V and J genes are TRBV5-4 and TRBJ2-3, with D hard to call. Germline-derived CDR1 and CDR2 are SGHNT and YYREEE (reference sequence). The CDR3 loop spans 13 amino acids. The CDR3 loop reads CVSSFPGTDTQYF. CDR3 DNA: TGTGTCAGCAGCTTTCCTGGCACAGATACGCAGTATTTT. The complete variable domain, with remaining parts taken from reference TRBV5-4 and TRBJ2-3, reads ETGVTQSPTHLIKTRGQQVTLRCSSQSGHNTVSWYQQALGQGPQFIFQYYREEENGRGNFPPRFSGLQFPNYSSELNVNALELDDSALYLCVSSFPGTDTQYFGPGTRLTVL.